This TCR beta chain was recovered during a study of T cell repertoires in cytomegalovirus infection. A remark on this clonotype: Its antigen is currently unknown.

From the reads, TCRdb called clonotypes with MiXCR, one entry per CDR3 protein. The repertoire holds about 570,000 distinct CDR3 sequences, with 35% to 50% as singletons. Per germline, CDR1 SEHNR and CDR2 FQNEAQ (reference sequence). The germline V and J ends were trimmed by 2 bases and 2 bases, with 10 bases remaining between them. The length of the CDR3 is 14 residues. V is TRBV7-9 and J is TRBJ2-7; D possibly uses TRBD1 or TRBD2 (5 bases each). The sequenced sample was cultured PBMCs, obtained from culture after CMV antigen stimulation. This sequence was found in a human donor in good health (CMV status not recorded). Some clones in this sample may be carry-over from other donors' samples. The CDR3 sequence is CASSLLGVAYEQYF. The CDR3 nucleotides are TGTGCCAGCAGCTTATTGGGGGTTGCCTACGAGCAGTACTTC.